Described below is a single TCR beta chain sequence and its context. No antigen is known for it. The assay was immunoSEQ multiplex PCR, and TCRdb's table has in-frame clones only and misses some. The sample records 120,000 or so clones, roughly nine tenths being singletons. This record comes from a study of T cell responses to AZD1222 COVID-19 vaccine. Points from the study as a whole: Compared with day 0, the breadth and depth of the Spike-specific TCR repertoire rose significantly after two doses of AZD1222.

This receptor was identified in an adult in good health. This specimen was peripheral blood, taken on day 0 of AZD1222 vaccination.

CDR3 amino acids: CASNGDRSSYNSPLHF. The CDR3 region has the DNA TGTGCCAGCAACGGGGACAGGAGCTCCTATAATTCACCCCTCCACTTT. The chain employs TRBV11-2 and TRBJ1-6; 8 positions agree with TRBD1. The J segment lost 0 bases and the V segment lost 7 bases, leaving 5 bases of the junction unmatched. CDR3 length equals 16 residues. In germline, CDR1 is SGHAT, CDR2 FQNNGV.